This T cell receptor beta chain was recovered during a study of T cell repertoires in cytomegalovirus infection. Study information: Matching HLA type, along with CMV infection, was indicated by public TCR beta signatures. Study observations and caveats: Accumulated public TCR beta family frequency recognized individuals carrying CMV together with the relevant HLA. It was HLA-C-restricted CMV-specific TCR beta clonotypes that dominated the response ex vivo.

A single record per CDR3 protein comes from TCRdb applying MiXCR to the reads. This table has 100,000 to 120,000 distinct CDR3 sequences, 30% appearing once. As for this clonotype: The antigen is undetermined.

This CDR3 has 14 amino acids. The germline V gene encodes CDR1 SNHLY and CDR2 FYNNEI. Trimming stripped 5 bases from V and 1 base from J, with 12 bases between. V and J are TRBV2 and TRBJ2-7; D might be TRBD2 (5 bases). This sequence was found in a human donor in good health (CMV status not recorded). Some clones in this sample may be carry-over from other donors' samples. The starting material was CD8+ T cells from cultured PBMCs, obtained from culture after CMV antigen stimulation. CDR3: CASSMAGGSYEQYF. The CDR3 nucleotides are TGTGCCAGCAGTATGGCAGGAGGTTCCTACGAGCAGTACTTC.